The clone carrying this TCR beta chain appeared many times. This record comes from a study of Graves' ophthalmopathy and Graves' hyperthyroidism. Investigators amplified TCR beta CDR3 regions from RNA transcripts. The first round was an RT-PCR with HTBI primers, and the second round was a multiplex PCR. Using its own MiXCR run on the multiplex PCR reads, TCRdb lists one record per CDR3 protein. The sample carries approximately 410,000 distinct CDR3 sequences, about 16% recorded once. PBMCs were density-gradient isolated from roughly 9.5 ml fresh blood. The CDR3 covers 17 residues. The ends were cut back, 1 base at V and 2 bases at J, with 14 bases in the middle. CDR1 is SGHAT, CDR2 FQNNGV, per germline.

This TCR was sampled from a woman aged 18-30 years with stable Graves' hyperthyroidism. This chain links TRBV11-2 with TRBJ2-2; no clear D gene. Sequencing was done on a sample of peripheral blood. The CDR3 spells CASSLGFGRINTGELFF. CDR3 nucleotide sequence: TGTGCCAGCAGCTTAGGTTTCGGCCGGATAAACACCGGGGAGCTGTTTTTT.